These T cell receptor beta chains were read from a single sample in a study of blood T cell repertoires in COVID-19. Repertoires were generated with immunoSEQ multiplex PCR, while TCRdb's copy carries only in-frame clones and drops some. Altogether 150,000 to 200,000 clones are present, 80% to 90% being singletons, with the ten largest covering less than 20%. Sequencing was carried out using peripheral blood. The receptor source for this set is a woman of 80 years or more with acute or convalescent COVID-19. CDR3s include the opening cysteine and the closing phenylalanine or tryptophan. D genes are given only for firm matches. Not every row has a clone size; where given, it reads once, few, many or a size class.

v_call,d_call,clone_size,j_call,cdr3_aa,cdr3_nt
TRBV7-6,NA,NA,TRBJ2-1,CASSFGTLTYNEQFF,TGTGCCAGCAGCTTCGGTACCCTTACCTACAATGAGCAGTTCTTC
TRBV5-1,NA,NA,TRBJ1-2,CASSLGAGEGYTF,TGCGCCAGCAGCTTGGGGGCAGGGGAAGGCTACACCTTC
TRBV18,TRBD1,once,TRBJ2-7,CASSPNTGTGTHEQYF,TGTGCCAGCTCACCGAATACCGGGACAGGCACTCACGAGCAGTACTTC
TRBV6-1,TRBD1,NA,TRBJ1-6,CASSETGNSPLHF,TGTGCCAGCAGTGAGACAGGGAATTCACCCCTCCACTTT
TRBV18,TRBD2,NA,TRBJ2-7,CASSPRLAGGHEQYF,TGTGCCAGCTCACCCCGACTAGCGGGAGGGCACGAGCAGTACTTC
TRBV18,NA,NA,TRBJ2-3,CASSPTRGSHTNTQYF,TGTGCCAGCTCACCGACTAGAGGGAGTCACACGAATACGCAGTATTTT
TRBV12-2,NA,NA,TRBJ2-5,CASRFLYRHKEETQYF,TGTGCAAGTCGCTTCCTGTACAGGCACAAGGAAGAGACCCAGTACTTC
TRBV18,NA,NA,TRBJ1-2,CASSPARGPFYGYTF,TGTGCCAGCTCACCGGCCAGGGGACCCTTCTATGGCTACACCTTC
TRBV30,NA,NA,TRBJ1-1,CAWSVDTEAFF,TGTGCCTGGAGCGTTGACACTGAAGCTTTCTTT
TRBV20-1,NA,NA,TRBJ2-7,CSASYRYYEQYF,TGCAGTGCTAGTTACAGGTACTACGAGCAGTACTTC